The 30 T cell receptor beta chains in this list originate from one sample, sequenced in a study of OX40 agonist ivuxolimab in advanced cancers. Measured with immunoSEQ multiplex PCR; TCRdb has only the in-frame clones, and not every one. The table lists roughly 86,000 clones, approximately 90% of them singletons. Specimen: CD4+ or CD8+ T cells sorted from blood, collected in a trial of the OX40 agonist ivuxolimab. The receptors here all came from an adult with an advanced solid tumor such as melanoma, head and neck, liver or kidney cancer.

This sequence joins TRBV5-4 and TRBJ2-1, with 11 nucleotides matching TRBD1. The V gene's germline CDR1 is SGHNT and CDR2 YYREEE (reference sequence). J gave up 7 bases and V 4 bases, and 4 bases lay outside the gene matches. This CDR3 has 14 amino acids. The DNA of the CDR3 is TGTGCCAGCAGCATTGGACAGGGGGCGAATGAGCAGTTCTTC. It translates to CASSIGQGANEQFF.

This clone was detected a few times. CDR3 residues: CASSRDRGTEAFF. For the CDR3, the DNA is TGTGCCAGCAGTAGGGACAGGGGCACTGAAGCTTTCTTT. The chain joins TRBV2 to TRBJ1-1; 10 nucleotides match TRBD1. V lost 5 bases to trimming and J lost 4 bases; unmatched junction nucleotides: 1. Germline V CDR1 and CDR2: SNHLY, FYNNEI. The CDR3 is 13 residues long.

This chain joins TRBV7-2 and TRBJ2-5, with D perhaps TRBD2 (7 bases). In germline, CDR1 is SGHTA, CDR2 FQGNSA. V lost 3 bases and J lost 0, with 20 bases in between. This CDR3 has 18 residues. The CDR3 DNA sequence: TGTGCCAGCAGCTTCTTGGCGGGGGCAGGGTCGAACCAAGAGACCCAGTACTTC. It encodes CASSFLAGAGSNQETQYF. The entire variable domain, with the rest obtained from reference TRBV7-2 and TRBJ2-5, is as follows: GAGVSQSPSNKVTEKGKDVELRCDPISGHTALYWYRQSLGQGLEFLIYFQGNSAPDKSGLPSDRFSAERTGGSVSTLTIQRTQQEDSAVYLCASSFLAGAGSNQETQYFGPGTRLLVL.

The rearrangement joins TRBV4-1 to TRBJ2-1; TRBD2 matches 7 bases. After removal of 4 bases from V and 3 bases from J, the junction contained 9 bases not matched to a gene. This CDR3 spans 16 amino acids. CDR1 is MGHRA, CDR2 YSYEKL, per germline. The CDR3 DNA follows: TGCGCCAGCAGCCCTTTCGCGGGGGTGGACTACAATGAGCAGTTCTTC. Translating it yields CASSPFAGVDYNEQFF.

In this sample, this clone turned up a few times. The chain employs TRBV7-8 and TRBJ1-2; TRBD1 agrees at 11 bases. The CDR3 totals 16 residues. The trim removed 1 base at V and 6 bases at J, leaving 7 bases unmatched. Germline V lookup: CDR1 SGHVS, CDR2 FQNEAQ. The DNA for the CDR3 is TGTGCCAGCAGCTTAGTAGGGACAGGGGGGTTTGATGGCTACACCTTC. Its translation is CASSLVGTGGFDGYTF.

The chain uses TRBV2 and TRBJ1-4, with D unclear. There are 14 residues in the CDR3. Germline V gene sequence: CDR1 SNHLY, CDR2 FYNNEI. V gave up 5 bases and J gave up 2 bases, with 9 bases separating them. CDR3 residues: CASSFQGTNEKLFF. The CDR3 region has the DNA TGTGCCAGCAGTTTTCAAGGGACTAATGAAAAACTGTTTTTT.

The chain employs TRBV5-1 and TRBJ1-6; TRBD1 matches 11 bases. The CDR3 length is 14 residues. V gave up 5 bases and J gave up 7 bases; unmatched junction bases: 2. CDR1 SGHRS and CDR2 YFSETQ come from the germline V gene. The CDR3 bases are TGCGCCAGCAGTTGGGACAGGGGGAATTCACCCCTCCACTTT. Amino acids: CASSWDRGNSPLHF.

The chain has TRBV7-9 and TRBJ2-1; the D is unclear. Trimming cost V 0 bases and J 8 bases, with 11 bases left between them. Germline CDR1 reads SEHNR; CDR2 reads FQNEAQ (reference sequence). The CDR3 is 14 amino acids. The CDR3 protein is CASSLARRTHEQFF. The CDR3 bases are TGTGCCAGCAGCTTAGCGAGACGTACCCATGAGCAGTTCTTC.

CDR3 in amino acids: CASSLWASSEAFF. The CDR3 DNA follows: TGTGCCAGCAGTTTATGGGCATCTAGCGAAGCTTTCTTT. This rearrangement joins TRBV28 to TRBJ1-1, with D hard to call. Trimming took 0 bases from V and 8 from J, leaving 10 bases between them. The CDR3 extends over 13 amino acids. Germline V lookup: CDR1 MDHEN, CDR2 SYDVKM.

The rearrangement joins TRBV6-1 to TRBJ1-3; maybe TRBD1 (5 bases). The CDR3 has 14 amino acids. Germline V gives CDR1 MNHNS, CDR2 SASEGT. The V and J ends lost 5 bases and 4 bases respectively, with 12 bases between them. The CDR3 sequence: CASSPGTDGNTIYF. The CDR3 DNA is TGTGCCAGCAGTCCAGGGACGGACGGAAACACCATATATTTT.

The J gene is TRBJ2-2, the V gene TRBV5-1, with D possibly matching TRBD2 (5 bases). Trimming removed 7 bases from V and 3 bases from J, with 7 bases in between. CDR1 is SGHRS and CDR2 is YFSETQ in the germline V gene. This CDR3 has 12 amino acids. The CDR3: CASHGDTGELFF. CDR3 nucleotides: TGCGCCAGCCACGGGGACACCGGGGAGCTGTTTTTT.

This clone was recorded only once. Written as DNA, the CDR3 is TGTGCCAGCAGCCCGCCTGGGCGGACAAGCAATGAGCAGTTCTTC. Translated, it gives CASSPPGRTSNEQFF. The J gene is TRBJ2-1, the V gene TRBV13; possibly TRBD1 for D (5 bases). Trimming removed 5 bases from V and 6 bases from J, with 17 bases in between. This CDR3 spans 15 amino acids. The germline V gene has CDR1 PRHDT and CDR2 FYEKMQ (reference sequence).

This CDR3 reads CASSLGAGIYEQYF. As DNA, the CDR3 is TGTGCCAGCAGCTTGGGTGCGGGAATCTACGAGCAGTACTTC. The chain employs TRBV5-6 and TRBJ2-7, with D perhaps TRBD2 (6 bases). The CDR3 covers 14 residues. Germline-derived CDR1 and CDR2 are SGHDT and YYEEEE. V lost 0 bases and J 3 bases, leaving 10 bases between the germline ends. The full variable domain, completed using reference TRBV5-6 and TRBJ2-7, is DAGVTQSPTHLIKTRGQQVTLRCSPKSGHDTVSWYQQALGQGPQFIFQYYEEEERQRGNFPDRFSGHQFPNYSSELNVNALLLGDSALYLCASSLGAGIYEQYFGPGTRLTVT.

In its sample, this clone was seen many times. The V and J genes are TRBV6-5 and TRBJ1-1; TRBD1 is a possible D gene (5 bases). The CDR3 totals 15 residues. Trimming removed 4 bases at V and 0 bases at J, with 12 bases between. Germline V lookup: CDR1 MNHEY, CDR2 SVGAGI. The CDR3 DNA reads TGTGCCAGCAGTTTCGCGGGGGAAGTGAACACTGAAGCTTTCTTT. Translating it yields CASSFAGEVNTEAFF.

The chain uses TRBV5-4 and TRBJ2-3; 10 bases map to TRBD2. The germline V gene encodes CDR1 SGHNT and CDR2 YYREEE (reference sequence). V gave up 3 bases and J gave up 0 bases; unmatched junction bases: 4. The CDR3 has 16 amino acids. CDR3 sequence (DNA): TGTGCCAGCAGCTCTAGACTAGCGGGCAGCACAGATACGCAGTATTTT. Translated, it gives CASSSRLAGSTDTQYF.

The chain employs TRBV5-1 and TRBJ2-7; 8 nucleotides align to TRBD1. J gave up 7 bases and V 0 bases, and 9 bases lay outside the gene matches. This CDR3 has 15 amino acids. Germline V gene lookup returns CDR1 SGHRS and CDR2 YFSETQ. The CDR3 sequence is CASSLDRGDMSEQYF. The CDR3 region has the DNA TGCGCCAGCAGCTTGGACAGGGGGGACATGTCGGAGCAGTACTTC.

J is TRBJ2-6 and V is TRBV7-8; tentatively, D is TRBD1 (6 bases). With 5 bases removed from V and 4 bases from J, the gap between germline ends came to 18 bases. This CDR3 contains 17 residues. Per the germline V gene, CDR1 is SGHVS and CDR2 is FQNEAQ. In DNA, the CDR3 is TGTGCCAGCAGCCCCAGGACAGCCTCGGGGGGGGCCAACGTCCTGACTTTC. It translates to CASSPRTASGGANVLTF.

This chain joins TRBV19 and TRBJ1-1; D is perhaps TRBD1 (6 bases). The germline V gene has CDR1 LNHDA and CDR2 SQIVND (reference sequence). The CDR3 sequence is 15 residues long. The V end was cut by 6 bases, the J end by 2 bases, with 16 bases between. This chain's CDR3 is CASSNPTQGNTEAFF. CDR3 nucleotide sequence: TGTGCCAGTAGCAACCCCACACAGGGAAACACTGAAGCTTTCTTT.

CDR3 nucleotide sequence: TGTGCCAGCAGTGAAGGTCCCGGGGAGCTGTTTTTT. This gives the protein CASSEGPGELFF. The chain carries TRBV2 and TRBJ2-2, with D unclear. Trimming pared 1 base from V and 6 bases from J, leaving 3 bases between. The CDR3 length is 12 residues. Germline-derived CDR1 and CDR2 are SNHLY and FYNNEI.

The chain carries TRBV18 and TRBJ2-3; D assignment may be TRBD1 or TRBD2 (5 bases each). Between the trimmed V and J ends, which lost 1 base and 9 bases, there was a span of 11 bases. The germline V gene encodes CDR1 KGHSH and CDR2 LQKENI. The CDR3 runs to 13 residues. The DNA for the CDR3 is TGTGCCAGCTCACCACGGAGTGAGGGGACGCAGTATTTT. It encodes CASSPRSEGTQYF. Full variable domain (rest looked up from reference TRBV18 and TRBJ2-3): NAGVMQNPRHLVRRRGQEARLRCSPMKGHSHVYWYRQLPEEGLKFMVYLQKENIIDESGMPKERFSAEFPKEGPSILRIQQVVRGDSAAYFCASSPRSEGTQYFGPGTRLTVL.

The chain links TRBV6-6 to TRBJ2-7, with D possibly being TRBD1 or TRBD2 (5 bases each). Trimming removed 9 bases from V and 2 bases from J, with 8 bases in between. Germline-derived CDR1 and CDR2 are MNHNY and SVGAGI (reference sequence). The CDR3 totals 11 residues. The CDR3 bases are TGTGCCAGTGGGGGTGCCTACGAGCAGTACTTC. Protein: CASGGAYEQYF.

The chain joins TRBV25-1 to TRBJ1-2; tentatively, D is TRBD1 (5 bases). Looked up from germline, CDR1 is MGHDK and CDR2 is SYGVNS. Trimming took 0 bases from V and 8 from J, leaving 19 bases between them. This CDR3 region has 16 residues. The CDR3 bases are TGTGCCAGCAGTGAATATCTAACAGGCCCATCCAGGGGCTACACCTTC. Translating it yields CASSEYLTGPSRGYTF.

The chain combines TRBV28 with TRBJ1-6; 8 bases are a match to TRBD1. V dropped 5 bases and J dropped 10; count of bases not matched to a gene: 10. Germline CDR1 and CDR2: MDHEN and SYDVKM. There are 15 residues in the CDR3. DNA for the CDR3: TGTGCCAGCAGTCCCTCAGGGGGCGTCGTGTCACCCCTCCACTTT. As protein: CASSPSGGVVSPLHF. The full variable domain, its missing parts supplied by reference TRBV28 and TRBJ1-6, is DVKVTQSSRYLVKRTGEKVFLECVQDMDHENMFWYRQDPGLGLRLIYFSYDVKMKEKGDIPEGYSVSREKKERFSLILESASTNQTSMYLCASSPSGGVVSPLHFGNGTRLTVT.

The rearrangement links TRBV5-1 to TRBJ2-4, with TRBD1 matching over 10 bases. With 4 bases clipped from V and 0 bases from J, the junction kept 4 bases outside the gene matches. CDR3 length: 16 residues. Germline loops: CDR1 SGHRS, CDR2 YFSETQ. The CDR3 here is CASSTDRGTAKNIQYF. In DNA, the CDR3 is TGCGCCAGCAGCACGGACAGGGGGACAGCCAAAAACATTCAGTACTTC.

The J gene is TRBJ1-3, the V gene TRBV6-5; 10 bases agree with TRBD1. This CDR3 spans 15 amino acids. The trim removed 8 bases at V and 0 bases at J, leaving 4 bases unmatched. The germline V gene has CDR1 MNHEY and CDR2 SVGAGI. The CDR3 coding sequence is TGTGCCAGCGGACAGGGGGTATTCTCTGGAAACACCATATATTTT. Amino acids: CASGQGVFSGNTIYF.

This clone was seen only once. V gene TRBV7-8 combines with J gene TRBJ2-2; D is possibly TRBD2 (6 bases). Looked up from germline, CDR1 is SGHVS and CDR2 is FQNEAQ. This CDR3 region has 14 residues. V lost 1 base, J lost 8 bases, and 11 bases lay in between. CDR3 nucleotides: TGTGCCAGCAGCTTAGGCGGGGATGGGGGGGAGCTGTTTTTT. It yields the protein CASSLGGDGGELFF.

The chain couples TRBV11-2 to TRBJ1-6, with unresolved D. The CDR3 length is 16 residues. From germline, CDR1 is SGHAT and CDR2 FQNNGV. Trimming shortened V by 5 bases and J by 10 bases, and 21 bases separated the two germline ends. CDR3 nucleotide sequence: TGTGCCAGCAGCACCCCTGGGCCCCCAGGCGGGTCACCCCTCCACTTT. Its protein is CASSTPGPPGGSPLHF.

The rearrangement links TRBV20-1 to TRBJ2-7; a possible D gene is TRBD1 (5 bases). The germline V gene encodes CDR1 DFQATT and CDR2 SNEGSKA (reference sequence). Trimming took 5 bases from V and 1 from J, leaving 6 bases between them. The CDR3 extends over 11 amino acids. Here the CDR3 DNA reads TGCAGTGCTGACAGTTCCTACGAGCAGTACTTC. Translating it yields CSADSSYEQYF.

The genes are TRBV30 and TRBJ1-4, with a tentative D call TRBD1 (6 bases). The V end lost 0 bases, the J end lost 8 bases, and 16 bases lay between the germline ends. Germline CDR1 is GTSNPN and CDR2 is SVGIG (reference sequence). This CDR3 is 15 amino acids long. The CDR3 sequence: CAWSVPGGMREKLFF. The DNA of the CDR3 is TGTGCCTGGAGTGTACCGGGGGGCATGAGGGAAAAACTGTTTTTT. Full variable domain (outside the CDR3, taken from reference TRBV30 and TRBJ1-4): SQTIHQWPATLVQPVGSPLSLECTVEGTSNPNLYWYRQAAGRGLQLLFYSVGIGQISSEVPQNLSASRPQDRQFILSSKKLLLSDSGFYLCAWSVPGGMREKLFFGSGTQLSVL.

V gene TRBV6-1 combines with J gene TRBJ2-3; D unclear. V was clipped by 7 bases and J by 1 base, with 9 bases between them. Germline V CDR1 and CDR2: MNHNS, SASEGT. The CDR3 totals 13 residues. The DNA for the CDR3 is TGTGCCAGCATTCTTGGCGGCACAGATACGCAGTATTTT. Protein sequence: CASILGGTDTQYF.